These 29 T cell receptor beta chains were all obtained from the same sample, sequenced in a study of blood T cell repertoires in COVID-19. The method was immunoSEQ multiplex PCR; TCRdb's version includes in-frame clones alone and lacks a portion of them. The profile shows a few hundred thousand clones, 86% of them singletons. Material: peripheral blood. Every receptor here comes from a man in his 60s with acute or convalescent COVID-19.

This clone was counted once. V is TRBV7-2 and J is TRBJ2-7; TRBD1 might be the D (5 bases). V was clipped by 2 bases and J by 6 bases, with 8 bases between them. The CDR3 consists of 12 residues. Germline V gives CDR1 SGHTA, CDR2 FQGNSA. The CDR3 loop is CASSLSGSEQYF. The CDR3, as DNA: TGTGCCAGCAGCTTATCAGGGTCCGAGCAGTACTTC.

The chain joins TRBV4-1 to TRBJ1-6; 7 bases fit TRBD1. Germline values: CDR1 MGHRA, CDR2 YSYEKL. The CDR3 totals 18 residues. Unmatched junction bases numbered 15, after V lost 2 bases and J lost 8 bases. CDR3 in amino acids: CASSQRPGERQGYSPLHF. The CDR3 DNA reads as TGCGCCAGCAGCCAAAGACCAGGGGAGAGACAGGGATATTCACCCCTCCACTTT.

The chain has TRBV6-2 or TRBV6-3 and TRBJ1-1; D is possibly TRBD1 (5 bases). CDR1 and CDR2 (germline): MNHEY, SVGEGT. The CDR3 length is 11 residues. V shed 4 bases and J shed 11 bases, with 11 bases lying between them. CDR3 amino acids: CASSFDQGAFF. The CDR3 DNA sequence: TGTGCCAGCAGTTTTGACCAGGGCGCTTTCTTT.

J is TRBJ2-3 and V is TRBV11-3, with 7 bases that match TRBD2. The CDR3 runs to 15 residues. The V and J ends lost 3 bases and 5 bases, in that order; junction bases with no gene match: 8. CDR1 is SGHNT, CDR2 YENEEA, per germline. CDR3 DNA sequence: TGTGCCAGCAGCTTGTTATCGGGAGGTAGAGATACGCAGTATTTT. This sequence encodes CASSLLSGGRDTQYF.

This chain uses TRBV27 with TRBJ2-7; D is perhaps TRBD2 (6 bases). Germline CDR1 and CDR2: MNHEY and SMNVEV (reference sequence). V lost 7 bases to trimming and J lost 2 bases, with 9 bases between them. The CDR3 has 12 residues. The CDR3 coding sequence is TGTGCCAGCACCGGGACTGCCTACGAGCAGTACTTC. It specifies CASTGTAYEQYF.

This sequence joins TRBV4-3 and TRBJ2-1, with 7 bases identical to TRBD1. V trimming: 0 bases; J trimming: 7 bases; junction bases outside the gene matches: 9. Germline assignment: CDR1 LGHNA and CDR2 YSLEER. The CDR3 spans 16 residues. As DNA, the CDR3 is TGCGCCAGCAGCCAAGATTGGACAGGCCCTTGGAATGAGCAGTTCTTC. It is translated as CASSQDWTGPWNEQFF.

V gene TRBV6-8 combines with J gene TRBJ1-2; TRBD1 matches 7 bases. The CDR3 covers 14 residues. CDR1 is MNHGY, CDR2 SAAAGT, per germline. The ends lost 1 base at V and 5 bases at J; junction bases unmatched: 4. The CDR3 sequence is CASSYWDSTYGYTF. The CDR3 coding sequence is TGTGCCAGCAGTTACTGGGACAGCACTTATGGCTACACCTTC.

The chain is built from TRBV19 and TRBJ1-5; TRBD1 aligns across 8 bases. The CDR3 has 15 amino acids. The V segment lost 7 bases and the J segment 5 bases; nucleotides outside the gene matches: 10. Looked up from germline, CDR1 is LNHDA and CDR2 is SQIVND (reference sequence). CDR3 loop: CASTPGTGRYQPQHF. The CDR3 nucleotides are TGTGCCAGTACCCCCGGGACAGGCCGATATCAGCCCCAGCATTTT.

The chain recombines TRBV9 with TRBJ2-7, with 8 bases fitting TRBD2. V dropped 4 bases and J dropped 4; count of bases not matched to a gene: 10. Germline CDR1 reads SGDLS; CDR2 reads YYNGEE. The CDR3 covers 15 residues. In DNA, the CDR3 is TGTGCCAGCAGCCCCAACAGCGGGAGTAAGTACGAGCAGTACTTC. This sequence encodes CASSPNSGSKYEQYF. Combining the CDR3 with reference TRBV9 and TRBJ2-7 gives the whole variable domain DSGVTQTPKHLITATGQRVTLRCSPRSGDLSVYWYQQSLDQGLQFLIQYYNGEERAKGNILERFSAQQFPDLHSELNLSSLELGDSALYFCASSPNSGSKYEQYFGPGTRLTVT.

The chain couples TRBV19 to TRBJ1-4, with 7 bases aligning to TRBD1. J lost 5 bases, V lost 4 bases, and 10 bases had no gene match. Germline CDR1 reads LNHDA; CDR2 reads SQIVND (reference sequence). The CDR3 extends over 16 amino acids. The DNA of the CDR3 is TGTGCCAGTAGTAACTCGCCGGACAGGCCCAATGAAAAACTGTTTTTT. Residues: CASSNSPDRPNEKLFF. Using reference TRBV19 and TRBJ1-4 for the parts outside the CDR3, the full variable domain is DGGITQSPKYLFRKEGQNVTLSCEQNLNHDAMYWYRQDPGQGLRLIYYSQIVNDFQKGDIAEGYSVSREKKESFPLTVTSAQKNPTAFYLCASSNSPDRPNEKLFFGSGTQLSVL.

The chain couples TRBV5-1 to TRBJ2-7, with 8 positions matching TRBD1. The CDR3 sequence is 14 residues long. The V segment lost 0 bases and the J segment 6 bases; nucleotides outside the gene matches: 5. Germline V gene sequence: CDR1 SGHRS, CDR2 YFSETQ. CDR3 DNA: TGCGCCAGCAGCTTGGGGGACAGGTTGGGCGAGCAGTACTTC. Amino acids: CASSLGDRLGEQYF. The whole variable domain, filled in from reference TRBV5-1 and TRBJ2-7, reads KAGVTQTPRYLIKTRGQQVTLSCSPISGHRSVSWYQQTPGQGLQFLFEYFSETQRNKGNFPGRFSGRQFSNSRSEMNVSTLELGDSALYLCASSLGDRLGEQYFGPGTRLTVT.

This clone showed up just once. This chain links TRBV4-1 with TRBJ2-6; TRBD2 matches at 8 bases. Germline trimming cut 0 bases from V and 2 bases from J; bases unmatched to any gene: 0. Germline CDR1 is MGHRA and CDR2 is YSYEKL. The CDR3 extends over 16 amino acids. The CDR3 protein is CASSQDSGAGANVLTF. CDR3 coding DNA: TGCGCCAGCAGCCAAGATAGCGGGGCTGGGGCCAACGTCCTGACTTTC.

The chain recombines TRBV12-5 with TRBJ1-2; D is uncertain. Germline V lookup: CDR1 LGHNT, CDR2 FRNRAP. The V and J ends lost 0 bases and 4 bases respectively, with 12 bases between them. The CDR3 is 15 residues long. The CDR3: CASGLVPDIGYGYTF. The CDR3 nucleotides are TGTGCTAGTGGTTTGGTACCCGACATAGGCTATGGCTACACCTTC.

CDR3 sequence reads: CASSPDRGSYEQYF. CDR3 bases: TGTGCCAGCTCACCGGACAGAGGCTCCTACGAGCAGTACTTC. The chain joins TRBV18 to TRBJ2-7; D might be TRBD1 (6 bases). CDR3 length: 14 residues. The germline CDR1 and CDR2 sequences are KGHSH and LQKENI. V lost 3 bases and J lost 0, with 9 bases in between.

This chain joins TRBV11-3 and TRBJ2-3; 8 bases line up with TRBD2. Losses at the gene ends were 4 bases for V and 5 bases for J; bases not matched to a gene: 8. This CDR3 has 15 amino acids. Germline CDR1 and CDR2: SGHNT and YENEEA. This CDR3 is CASSSGGLAGDTQYF. CDR3 in DNA: TGTGCCAGCAGCTCTGGGGGGCTAGCGGGAGATACGCAGTATTTT.

This chain links TRBV28 with TRBJ2-5; 9 nucleotides agree with TRBD1. Germline V lookup: CDR1 MDHEN, CDR2 SYDVKM. With V trimmed by 8 bases and J by 5 bases, 12 bases remained unmatched. This CDR3 has 15 residues. The CDR3 loop reads CASLSTGGYEETQYF. The CDR3, as DNA: TGTGCCAGCTTATCGACAGGGGGATATGAGGAGACCCAGTACTTC.

CDR3 nucleotides: TGTGCCAGTAGTAAACCGGGACAGGATTGGAGCAATCAGCCCCAGCATTTT. Translated: CASSKPGQDWSNQPQHF. This chain joins TRBV19 and TRBJ1-5; 8 bases map to TRBD1. Per germline, CDR1 LNHDA and CDR2 SQIVND (reference sequence). The CDR3 loop spans 17 amino acids. J gave up 1 base and V 4 bases, and 9 bases lay outside the gene matches.

This clone was seen only a few times. The chain uses TRBV9 and TRBJ1-6; the match to TRBD1 covers 7 bases. V lost 2 bases, J lost 7 bases, and 3 bases stayed unmatched. This CDR3 has 14 residues. Per the germline V gene, CDR1 is SGDLS and CDR2 is YYNGEE. The CDR3 spells CASSVQGENSPLHF. CDR3 DNA sequence: TGTGCCAGCAGCGTTCAGGGGGAGAATTCACCCCTCCACTTT.

The chain combines TRBV5-1 with TRBJ2-7; 7 nucleotides line up with TRBD1. Germline CDR1 reads SGHRS; CDR2 reads YFSETQ. The V gene end was trimmed by 4 bases and the J gene end by 2 bases; junction bases not matched to a gene: 6. This CDR3 region has 14 residues. The CDR3 sequence is CASSQGQTPYEQYF. For the CDR3, the DNA is TGCGCCAGCAGCCAGGGACAGACTCCCTACGAGCAGTACTTC.

J is TRBJ1-4 and V is TRBV5-6; TRBD1 agrees at 8 bases. J lost 8 bases, V lost 1 base, and 10 bases had no gene match. Germline V gene lookup returns CDR1 SGHDT and CDR2 YYEEEE. The CDR3 consists of 16 residues. CDR3 in DNA: TGTGCCAGCAGCTTGCTGACAGGGGTTCAACAGGAAAAACTGTTTTTT. This encodes CASSLLTGVQQEKLFF.

This clone was seen only once. The V gene is TRBV11-3, the J gene TRBJ2-7; perhaps TRBD1 as D (8 bases). The CDR3 length is 13 residues. With 5 bases removed from V and 5 bases from J, the gap between germline ends came to 13 bases. Germline V CDR1 and CDR2: SGHNT, YENEEA. The DNA for the CDR3 is TGTGCCAGCAGCAGGACAGGGAGGGACGAGCAGTACTTC. Translation gives CASSRTGRDEQYF. Full variable domain (rest looked up from reference TRBV11-3 and TRBJ2-7): EAGVVQSPRYKIIEKKQPVAFWCNPISGHNTLYWYLQNLGQGPELLIRYENEEAVDDSQLPKDRFSAERLKGVDSTLKIQPAELGDSAVYLCASSRTGRDEQYFGPGTRLTVT.

This sequence joins TRBV12-3 or TRBV12-4 and TRBJ1-6, with D possibly TRBD1 on 5 matching bases. Trimming took off 8 bases at V and 15 bases at J, with 14 bases between the two ends. This CDR3 spans 11 amino acids. CDR3 in amino acids: CASARRGLLHF. CDR3 nucleotide sequence: TGTGCCAGCGCGAGAAGGGGACTCCTCCACTTT.

V usage is TRBV5-8 and J usage is TRBJ1-5; D not resolved. The CDR3 consists of 14 residues. V was trimmed by 3 bases and J by 3 bases, leaving 10 bases between them. CDR1 and CDR2 (germline): SGHTS, YDEGEE. The CDR3 DNA sequence: TGTGCCAGCAGCTCACAAACAGTCAATCAGCCCCAGCATTTT. It is translated as CASSSQTVNQPQHF.

V usage is TRBV11-3 and J usage is TRBJ2-1; 10 bases agree with TRBD2. Germline V CDR1 and CDR2: SGHNT, YENEEA. The CDR3 extends over 14 amino acids. V was pared by 5 bases and J by 6 bases, with 4 bases of the junction left unmatched. The DNA for the CDR3 is TGTGCCAGCAGCCCACGGACTAGCGGCAATGAGCAGTTCTTC. It encodes CASSPRTSGNEQFF.

This clone is a singleton in its sample. The V and J genes are TRBV5-1 and TRBJ2-1; no clear D gene. This CDR3 is built from 14 residues. Trimming shortened V by 6 bases and J by 8 bases, and 18 bases separated the two germline ends. Germline lookup yields CDR1 SGHRS and CDR2 YFSETQ. The CDR3 DNA is TGCGCCAGCACGGTTGCATTCCCTCCGGATGAGCAGTTCTTC. Its translation: CASTVAFPPDEQFF.

This chain joins TRBV7-2 and TRBJ1-4, with 7 bases lining up with TRBD1. The CDR3 consists of 15 residues. The J segment lost 8 bases and the V segment lost 2 bases, leaving 8 bases of the junction unmatched. Germline V gene lookup returns CDR1 SGHTA and CDR2 FQGNSA. Written as DNA, the CDR3 is TGTGCCAGCAGCTTACCAGGGGGACCGAGGGAAAAACTGTTTTTT. Translated: CASSLPGGPREKLFF.

The rearrangement uses TRBV19 and TRBJ2-6; the match to TRBD1 covers 10 bases. Germline loops: CDR1 LNHDA, CDR2 SQIVND (reference sequence). The length of the CDR3 is 17 residues. With 5 bases clipped from V and 3 bases from J, the junction kept 7 bases outside the gene matches. The CDR3 is CASSQGTGAHGANVLTF. CDR3 coding DNA: TGTGCCAGTAGTCAAGGGACAGGGGCTCATGGGGCCAACGTCCTGACTTTC.

The chain joins TRBV28 to TRBJ2-2; perhaps TRBD1 as D (5 bases). CDR1 and CDR2 from the germline V gene are MDHEN and SYDVKM. The CDR3 is 17 residues long. Trimming took 1 base from V and 7 from J, leaving 19 bases between them. As DNA, the CDR3 is TGTGCCAGCAGTTTATTTATAGGGGCCTCCACCCACGGGGAGCTGTTTTTT. It is translated as CASSLFIGASTHGELFF.

The table lists this clone with a count of one. The chain carries TRBV11-3 and TRBJ2-5; D may be TRBD1 (6 bases). The CDR3 is 14 residues long. Germline-derived CDR1 and CDR2 are SGHNT and YENEEA. Trimming cost V 2 bases and J 1 base, with 8 bases left between them. The CDR3 DNA reads as TGTGCCAGCAGCTTACGGACAGCCCAAGAGACCCAGTACTTC. Amino acids: CASSLRTAQETQYF. The complete variable domain, with remaining parts taken from reference TRBV11-3 and TRBJ2-5, reads EAGVVQSPRYKIIEKKQPVAFWCNPISGHNTLYWYLQNLGQGPELLIRYENEEAVDDSQLPKDRFSAERLKGVDSTLKIQPAELGDSAVYLCASSLRTAQETQYFGPGTRLLVL.